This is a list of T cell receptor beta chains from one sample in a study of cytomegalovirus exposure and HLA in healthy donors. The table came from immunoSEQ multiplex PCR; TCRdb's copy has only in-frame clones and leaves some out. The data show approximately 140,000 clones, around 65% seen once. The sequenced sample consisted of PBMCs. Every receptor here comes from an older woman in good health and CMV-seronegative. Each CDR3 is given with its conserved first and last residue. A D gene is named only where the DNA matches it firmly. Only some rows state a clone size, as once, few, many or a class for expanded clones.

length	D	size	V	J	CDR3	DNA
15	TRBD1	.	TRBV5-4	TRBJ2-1	CASSLGGTGRQEQFF	TGTGCCAGCAGCTTGGGGGGGACAGGCCGCCAGGAGCAGTTCTTC
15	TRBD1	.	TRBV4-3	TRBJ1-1	CASSARQGMNTEAFF	TGCGCCAGCAGCGCCCGACAGGGCATGAACACTGAAGCTTTCTTT
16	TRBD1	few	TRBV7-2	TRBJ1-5	CASSPGRQGAGQPQHF	TGTGCCAGCAGCCCGGGTAGACAGGGGGCGGGTCAGCCCCAGCATTTT
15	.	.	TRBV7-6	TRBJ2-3	CASSFSEGIGDTQYF	TGTGCCAGCAGCTTTTCTGAGGGCATAGGGGATACGCAGTATTTT
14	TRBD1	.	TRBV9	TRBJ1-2	CASSAAGGVYGYTF	TGTGCCAGCAGCGCCGCAGGGGGCGTCTATGGCTACACCTTC
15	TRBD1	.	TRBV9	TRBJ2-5	CASSATGSFQETQYF	TGTGCCAGCAGCGCGACAGGGTCGTTCCAAGAGACCCAGTACTTC
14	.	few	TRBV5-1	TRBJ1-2	CASSLPRSDYGYTF	TGCGCCAGCAGCTTACCCAGATCTGACTATGGCTACACCTTC
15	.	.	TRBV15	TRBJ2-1	CATSSLSATYNEQFF	TGTGCCACCAGTTCCCTCAGCGCGACTTACAATGAGCAGTTCTTC
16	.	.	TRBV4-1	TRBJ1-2	CASSHVTGSMGYGYTF	TGCGCCAGCAGCCATGTTACCGGGTCTATGGGCTATGGCTACACCTTC
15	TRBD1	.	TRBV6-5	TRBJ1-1	CASSPRQGSNTEAFF	TGTGCCAGCAGTCCCCGACAGGGCTCAAACACTGAAGCTTTCTTT
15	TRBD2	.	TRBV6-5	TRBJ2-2	CASTPGLANTGELFF	TGTGCCAGCACTCCGGGACTAGCGAACACCGGGGAGCTGTTTTTT
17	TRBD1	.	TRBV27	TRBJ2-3	CASRPSDRGLVSDTQYF	TGTGCCAGCAGGCCCTCGGACAGGGGGCTCGTCTCAGATACGCAGTATTTT
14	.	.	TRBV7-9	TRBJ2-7	CASSLSAYSYEQYF	TGTGCCAGCAGCTTATCCGCCTACTCCTACGAGCAGTACTTC
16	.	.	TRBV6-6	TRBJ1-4	CASSYNYREMREKLFF	TGTGCCAGCAGTTACAACTACAGGGAAATGCGGGAAAAACTGTTTTTT
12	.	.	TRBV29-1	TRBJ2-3	CSVGGFTDTQYF	TGCAGCGTTGGCGGATTTACAGATACGCAGTATTTT
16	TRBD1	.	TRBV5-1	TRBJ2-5	CASSLGTGGFLETQYF	TGCGCCAGCAGCCTGGGGACAGGGGGCTTTTTAGAGACCCAGTACTTC
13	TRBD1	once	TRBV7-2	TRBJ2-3	CASSLDRGDTQYF	TGTGCCAGCAGTTTGGACAGGGGGGATACGCAGTATTTT
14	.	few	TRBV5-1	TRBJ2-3	CASSPLGQLSNWYF	TGCGCCAGCAGCCCCCTAGGACAGTTATCGAATTGGTATTTT
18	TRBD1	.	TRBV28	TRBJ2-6	CASSTPGQAISGANVLTF	TGTGCCAGCAGTACCCCGGGACAGGCGATCTCTGGGGCCAACGTCCTGACTTTC
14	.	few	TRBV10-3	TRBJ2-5	CAISDPVRQETQYF	TGTGCCATCAGTGATCCAGTGAGGCAAGAGACCCAGTACTTC
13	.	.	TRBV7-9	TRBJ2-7	CASGILGAFEQYF	TGTGCCAGTGGAATTCTAGGGGCCTTTGAGCAGTACTTC
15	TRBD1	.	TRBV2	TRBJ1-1	CASTPGTGMNTEAFF	TGTGCCAGCACCCCTGGGACAGGGATGAACACTGAAGCTTTCTTT
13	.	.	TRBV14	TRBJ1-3	CASSQVIGVAIYF	TGTGCCAGCAGCCAAGTAATCGGGGTTGCCATATATTTT
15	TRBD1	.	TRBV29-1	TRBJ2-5	CSVQSARRGIETQYF	TGCAGCGTTCAAAGTGCTCGCAGGGGGATAGAGACCCAGTACTTC
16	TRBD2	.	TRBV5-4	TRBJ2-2	CASSFRTSGGAGELFF	TGTGCCAGCAGCTTTCGGACTAGCGGGGGGGCCGGGGAGCTGTTTTTT
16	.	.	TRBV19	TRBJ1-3	CASSNQRDSSGNTIYF	TGTGCCAGTAGTAACCAAAGAGACAGCTCTGGAAACACCATATATTTT
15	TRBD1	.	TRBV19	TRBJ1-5	CASSLQGTGNQPQHF	TGTGCCAGTAGTCTACAGGGGACTGGCAATCAGCCCCAGCATTTT
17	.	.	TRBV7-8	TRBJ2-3	CASSLRRFERSTDTQYF	TGTGCCAGCAGCTTACGTCGGTTCGAAAGAAGCACAGATACGCAGTATTTT
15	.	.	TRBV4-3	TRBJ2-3	CASSQDSRSTDTQYF	TGCGCCAGCAGCCAAGATTCTAGGTCCACAGATACGCAGTATTTT
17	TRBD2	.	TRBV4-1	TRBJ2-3	CASSQDTSGGAYYTQYF	TGCGCCAGCAGCCAGGACACTAGCGGAGGGGCCTATTATACGCAGTATTTT
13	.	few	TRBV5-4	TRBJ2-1	CASSVHTSSEQFF	TGTGCCAGCAGCGTTCATACTAGTTCGGAGCAGTTCTTC
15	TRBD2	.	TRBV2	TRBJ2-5	CASLSTWGGPPAQYF	TGTGCCAGCCTCTCAACCTGGGGGGGACCCCCGGCCCAGTACTTC
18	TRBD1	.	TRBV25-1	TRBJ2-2	CASSEYRHGQGNTGELFF	TGTGCCAGCAGTGAATATAGGCATGGACAGGGTAATACCGGGGAGCTGTTTTTT
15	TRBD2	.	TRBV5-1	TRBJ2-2	CASSWGTSSYGELFF	TGCGCCAGCAGCTGGGGGACTAGCTCGTACGGGGAGCTGTTTTTT
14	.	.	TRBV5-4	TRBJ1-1	CASSLANQGGEAFF	TGTGCCAGCAGCTTGGCCAATCAGGGAGGTGAAGCTTTCTTT
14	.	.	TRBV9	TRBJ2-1	CASSAANPVNEQFF	TGTGCCAGCAGCGCCGCCAATCCGGTAAATGAGCAGTTCTTC
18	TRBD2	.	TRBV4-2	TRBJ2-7	CASSQDLDISGRSYEQYF	TGTGCCAGCAGCCAAGATCTCGACATTAGCGGGAGGAGCTACGAGCAGTACTTC
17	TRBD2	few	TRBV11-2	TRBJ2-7	CASSLRLAGGQPYEQYF	TGTGCCAGCAGCCTCCGATTAGCGGGAGGTCAACCCTACGAGCAGTACTTC
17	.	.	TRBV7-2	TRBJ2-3	CASSLNGGTLHTDTQYF	TGTGCCAGCAGCTTAAATGGAGGGACCCTACACACAGATACGCAGTATTTT
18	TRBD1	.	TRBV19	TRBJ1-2	CASSISRDRGLSSYGYTF	TGTGCCAGTAGTATATCACGGGACAGGGGGCTTTCTAGCTATGGCTACACCTTC
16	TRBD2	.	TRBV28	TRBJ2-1	CASSLYGGGDGNEQFF	TGTGCCAGCAGTTTATATGGGGGGGGAGACGGTAATGAGCAGTTCTTC